A selection of T cell receptor beta chains follows, all from one sample in a study of T cells in Graves' hyperthyroidism and ophthalmopathy. Each CDR3 protein gets one entry after TCRdb re-called the multiplex PCR reads with MiXCR. The sample yields hundreds of thousands of distinct CDR3 sequences, 38% seen once. The sample consisted of blood. These receptors were collected from a man younger than 35 with Graves' hyperthyroidism. Both conserved end residues are part of each CDR3. A D gene is named only where the DNA matches it firmly. The size field is filled for only some rows; it gives once, few, many or a size class.

clone_size: once; j_call: TRBJ2-7; d_call: -; v_call: TRBV10-2; cdr3_nt: TGCGCCAGCAGTGACCCCCGCAACGAGCAGTACTTC; cdr3_aa: CASSDPRNEQYF
clone_size: -; j_call: TRBJ1-6; d_call: -; v_call: TRBV20-1; cdr3_nt: TGCAGTGCTAGAGGAGCCCAGGACTATAGTTCACCCCTCCACTTT; cdr3_aa: CSARGAQDYSSPLHF
clone_size: few; j_call: TRBJ2-5; d_call: -; v_call: TRBV19; cdr3_nt: TGTGCCAGTAAACCAAACGATCAGGGATTTGGAGAGACCCAGTACTTC; cdr3_aa: CASKPNDQGFGETQYF
clone_size: -; j_call: TRBJ2-5; d_call: TRBD2; v_call: TRBV6-1; cdr3_nt: TGTGCCAGCAGCTCGGGGGGACTAGCGGGAGGGCAAGAGACCCAGTACTTC; cdr3_aa: CASSSGGLAGGQETQYF
clone_size: -; j_call: TRBJ1-2; d_call: TRBD1; v_call: TRBV20-1; cdr3_nt: TGCAGTGCTAGCGCCGGGACAGGGGTTTTCTATGGCTACACCTTC; cdr3_aa: CSASAGTGVFYGYTF
clone_size: -; j_call: TRBJ1-1; d_call: -; v_call: TRBV4-2; cdr3_nt: TGTGCCAGCAGCCAAGATACTGTGACTGAAGCTTTCTTT; cdr3_aa: CASSQDTVTEAFF
clone_size: many; j_call: TRBJ1-1; d_call: -; v_call: TRBV29-1; cdr3_nt: TGCAGCGTTGGTGGCAGAAGGAACACTGAAGCTTTCTTT; cdr3_aa: CSVGGRRNTEAFF
clone_size: many; j_call: TRBJ1-6; d_call: -; v_call: TRBV7-2; cdr3_nt: TGTGCCAGCAGCTTAGGGGGAGGTTCACCCCTCCACTTT; cdr3_aa: CASSLGGGSPLHF
clone_size: few; j_call: TRBJ1-5; d_call: TRBD1; v_call: TRBV25-1; cdr3_nt: TGTGCCAGCAGGATTGGGACAGGACAAGCGTGGCAGCCCCAGCATTTT; cdr3_aa: CASRIGTGQAWQPQHF
clone_size: few; j_call: TRBJ2-7; d_call: TRBD2; v_call: TRBV7-2; cdr3_nt: TGTGCCAGTAGTAAACTAGCGGGAGTAGCCTACGAGCAGTACTTC; cdr3_aa: CASSKLAGVAYEQYF
clone_size: few; j_call: TRBJ1-2; d_call: TRBD1; v_call: TRBV12-3/TRBV12-4; cdr3_nt: TGTGCCAGCGCCCCCTCGGACAGGCTCCTGGGCGGCTACACCTTC; cdr3_aa: CASAPSDRLLGGYTF
clone_size: many; j_call: TRBJ1-4; d_call: TRBD1; v_call: TRBV7-8; cdr3_nt: TGTGCCAGCAGCTCCCACCGGGACAGCCCCGAAAAACTGTTTTTT; cdr3_aa: CASSSHRDSPEKLFF
clone_size: -; j_call: TRBJ2-5; d_call: -; v_call: TRBV19; cdr3_nt: TGTGCCAGGATGCAAGAGACCCAGTACTTC; cdr3_aa: CARMQETQYF
clone_size: -; j_call: TRBJ1-6; d_call: TRBD1; v_call: TRBV28; cdr3_nt: TGTGCCAGCAACAGGGGCAATTCACCCCTCCACTTT; cdr3_aa: CASNRGNSPLHF
clone_size: many; j_call: TRBJ1-6; d_call: TRBD1; v_call: TRBV11-2; cdr3_nt: TGTGCCAGCAGCGATAGACAGGGTTCACCCCTCCACTTT; cdr3_aa: CASSDRQGSPLHF
clone_size: few; j_call: TRBJ2-2; d_call: -; v_call: TRBV14; cdr3_nt: TGTGCCAGCAGCCAAGATCGAGTCGTGGAGCTGTTTTTT; cdr3_aa: CASSQDRVVELFF
clone_size: many; j_call: TRBJ2-7; d_call: -; v_call: TRBV7-2; cdr3_nt: TGTGCCAGCAGCTTAGATCCTAGCTCCTACGAGCAGTACTTC; cdr3_aa: CASSLDPSSYEQYF
clone_size: -; j_call: TRBJ2-7; d_call: -; v_call: TRBV5-6; cdr3_nt: TGTGCCAGCAGCTTGATTAGAGGGTTCGTCGAGCAGTACTTC; cdr3_aa: CASSLIRGFVEQYF
clone_size: -; j_call: TRBJ2-5; d_call: TRBD1; v_call: TRBV7-2; cdr3_nt: TGCGCCAGCAGCTTGGTGGACAGGGAAGGGGAGACCCAGTACTTC; cdr3_aa: CASSLVDREGETQYF
clone_size: many; j_call: TRBJ1-5; d_call: -; v_call: TRBV2; cdr3_nt: TGTGCCAGCGCGTTTAGTCTCGATAGCAATCAGCCCCAGCATTTT; cdr3_aa: CASAFSLDSNQPQHF
clone_size: many; j_call: TRBJ1-1; d_call: -; v_call: TRBV25-1; cdr3_nt: TGTGCCAGCAGTCCTGAGGGGGGGCTTGAAGCTTTCTTT; cdr3_aa: CASSPEGGLEAFF
clone_size: many; j_call: TRBJ2-7; d_call: -; v_call: TRBV29-1; cdr3_nt: TGCAGCGTTGATCTCTCCTACGAGCAGTACTTC; cdr3_aa: CSVDLSYEQYF
clone_size: few; j_call: TRBJ1-4; d_call: -; v_call: TRBV7-8; cdr3_nt: TGTGCCAGCAGCTTAGAAGGGGAAGCAACTAATGAAAAACTGTTTTTT; cdr3_aa: CASSLEGEATNEKLFF
clone_size: -; j_call: TRBJ2-7; d_call: TRBD1; v_call: TRBV7-6; cdr3_nt: TGTGCCAGCAGCATCGGACAGGGGCCTCCCTACGAGCAGTACTTC; cdr3_aa: CASSIGQGPPYEQYF
clone_size: many; j_call: TRBJ1-1; d_call: -; v_call: TRBV5-1; cdr3_nt: TGCGCCAGCAGCTTGGAAAGGGCGGACACTGAAGCTTTCTTT; cdr3_aa: CASSLERADTEAFF
clone_size: -; j_call: TRBJ2-5; d_call: -; v_call: TRBV20-1; cdr3_nt: TGCAGTGCTAGAGCAAGTGGCAGGGGAGAGACCCAGTACTTC; cdr3_aa: CSARASGRGETQYF
clone_size: many; j_call: TRBJ1-1; d_call: -; v_call: TRBV2; cdr3_nt: TGTGCCAGCATTAGACAGATGAACACTGAAGCTTTCTTT; cdr3_aa: CASIRQMNTEAFF
clone_size: many; j_call: TRBJ2-5; d_call: -; v_call: TRBV10-3; cdr3_nt: TGTGCCATCAGTGACTGGGGGACACAACGGCAAGAGACCCAGTACTTC; cdr3_aa: CAISDWGTQRQETQYF
clone_size: many; j_call: TRBJ2-2; d_call: -; v_call: TRBV9; cdr3_nt: TGTGCCAGCAGCGCCCAGGTTAACACCGGGGAGCTGTTTTTT; cdr3_aa: CASSAQVNTGELFF
clone_size: few; j_call: TRBJ1-2; d_call: -; v_call: TRBV2; cdr3_nt: TGTGCCAACCAAGTAGGATATGATGGCTACACCTTC; cdr3_aa: CANQVGYDGYTF
clone_size: once; j_call: TRBJ1-3; d_call: TRBD1; v_call: TRBV15; cdr3_nt: TGTGCCACCAGCCGAACCGGGACAGGGGCTGGAAACACCATATATTTT; cdr3_aa: CATSRTGTGAGNTIYF
clone_size: many; j_call: TRBJ1-2; d_call: -; v_call: TRBV20-1; cdr3_nt: TGCAGTGCTAGAGATCGTAAGCCTGGGGGCAATGGCTACACCTTC; cdr3_aa: CSARDRKPGGNGYTF
clone_size: few; j_call: TRBJ2-2; d_call: -; v_call: TRBV7-2; cdr3_nt: TGTGCCAGCAGCTTAGATCTAAACGGCGGGGAGCTGTTTTTT; cdr3_aa: CASSLDLNGGELFF
clone_size: few; j_call: TRBJ2-5; d_call: -; v_call: TRBV5-4; cdr3_nt: TGTGCCAGCAGCCGACTGCCTCGGGAGACCCAGTACTTC; cdr3_aa: CASSRLPRETQYF
clone_size: -; j_call: TRBJ1-5; d_call: -; v_call: TRBV5-1; cdr3_nt: TGCGCCAGCAGCCCGGAAGGGTTGGAGGGCAATCAGCCCCAGCATTTT; cdr3_aa: CASSPEGLEGNQPQHF
clone_size: -; j_call: TRBJ2-5; d_call: TRBD1; v_call: TRBV14; cdr3_nt: TGTGCCAGCAGCCAGGCCTCCGGACAGGGTGTGGAGACCCAGTACTTC; cdr3_aa: CASSQASGQGVETQYF
clone_size: few; j_call: TRBJ2-7; d_call: TRBD2; v_call: TRBV7-9; cdr3_nt: TGTGCCAGCAGCCACCGGGGACTAGCGGGATCCGAGCAGTACTTC; cdr3_aa: CASSHRGLAGSEQYF
clone_size: -; j_call: TRBJ1-1; d_call: TRBD1; v_call: TRBV29-1; cdr3_nt: TGCAGCGACGGACAGGGAGGTGATGTTGCTTTCTTT; cdr3_aa: CSDGQGGDVAFF
clone_size: few; j_call: TRBJ2-7; d_call: TRBD2; v_call: TRBV5-1; cdr3_nt: TGCGCCAGCAGCTCGACTAGCGGTTCAGCCCACGAGCAGTACTTC; cdr3_aa: CASSSTSGSAHEQYF
clone_size: few; j_call: TRBJ1-1; d_call: TRBD1; v_call: TRBV29-1; cdr3_nt: TGCAGCTTACAGGGGGCTTCTGAAGCTTTCTTT; cdr3_aa: CSLQGASEAFF
clone_size: many; j_call: TRBJ2-5; d_call: -; v_call: TRBV5-1; cdr3_nt: TGCGCCAGCAGCTTGTCCCCACAAGAGACCCAGTACTTC; cdr3_aa: CASSLSPQETQYF
clone_size: -; j_call: TRBJ1-4; d_call: -; v_call: TRBV12-3/TRBV12-4; cdr3_nt: TGTGCCAGCACCGACCAGCCGTTCGGGAAAGAAAAACTGTTTTTT; cdr3_aa: CASTDQPFGKEKLFF
clone_size: -; j_call: TRBJ2-3; d_call: TRBD2; v_call: TRBV5-4; cdr3_nt: TGTGCCAGCAGCTGGATGACTAGCGGCAGAACGCAGTATTTT; cdr3_aa: CASSWMTSGRTQYF
clone_size: many; j_call: TRBJ1-6; d_call: TRBD1; v_call: TRBV7-9; cdr3_nt: TGTGCCAGCAGCTTAAGGGACAGGGCTACACCCCTCCACTTT; cdr3_aa: CASSLRDRATPLHF
clone_size: -; j_call: TRBJ2-5; d_call: TRBD1; v_call: TRBV10-3; cdr3_nt: TGTGCCAGCAGCTTCCGTGGACAGGGGGAGACCCAGTACTTC; cdr3_aa: CASSFRGQGETQYF
clone_size: -; j_call: TRBJ1-2; d_call: -; v_call: TRBV4-1; cdr3_nt: TGCGCCAGCAGCCAAGAAGGCAGTCCCTACACCTTC; cdr3_aa: CASSQEGSPYTF
clone_size: few; j_call: TRBJ2-6; d_call: -; v_call: TRBV4-1; cdr3_nt: TGCGCCAGCAGCCAAGGGAAGGTCTCTGGGGCCAACGTCCTGACTTTC; cdr3_aa: CASSQGKVSGANVLTF
clone_size: -; j_call: TRBJ1-2; d_call: -; v_call: TRBV7-8; cdr3_nt: TGTGCCAGCAGCTTAGAATCGGACGGGACCTTCTATGGCTACACCTTC; cdr3_aa: CASSLESDGTFYGYTF